These 23 T cell receptor beta chains came from one sample sequenced in a study of control samples from healthy donors and cancer patients. Sequencing was performed with immunoSEQ multiplex PCR; in TCRdb, only in-frame clones are kept and a portion is missing. The sample lists about 61,000 clones, 90% seen once, with roughly 5.7% in the top ten. Specimen: PBMCs. The source of these receptors is a man aged 55 to 70 with colorectal cancer.

The chain carries TRBV7-2 and TRBJ2-3; TRBD2 matches at 14 bases. Germline V CDR1 and CDR2: SGHTA, FQGNSA. The junction had 5 bases not matched to a gene; V was cut back by 5 bases and J by 10 bases. This CDR3 spans 14 amino acids. CDR3 region: CASSLGLAGGPQYF. The CDR3 region has the DNA TGTGCCAGCAGCCTCGGACTAGCGGGGGGCCCGCAGTATTTT.

The chain joins TRBV2 to TRBJ1-4, with 7 nucleotides matching TRBD1. With V trimmed by 6 bases and J by 12 bases, 4 bases remained unmatched. The CDR3 runs to 11 residues. Germline CDR1 SNHLY, CDR2 FYNNEI. CDR3: CASSGTVELFF. Here the CDR3 DNA reads TGTGCCAGCAGCGGGACAGTTGAACTGTTTTTT.

This chain uses TRBV4-1 with TRBJ2-2; no firm D call. Germline CDR1 and CDR2: MGHRA and YSYEKL. The length of the CDR3 is 14 residues. V gave up 3 bases and J gave up 5 bases, with 10 bases separating them. The CDR3 DNA follows: TGCGCCAGCAGCCAGGCCCTTGAAACCGGGGAGCTGTTTTTT. Its translation is CASSQALETGELFF.

The chain recombines TRBV19 with TRBJ1-5; no clear D gene. Looked up from germline, CDR1 is LNHDA and CDR2 is SQIVND (reference sequence). V gave up 4 bases and J gave up 2 bases, with 9 bases separating them. This CDR3 is built from 14 residues. CDR3 region: CASSSPRGNQPQHF. The CDR3 nucleotides read TGTGCCAGTAGTAGCCCCCGGGGCAATCAGCCCCAGCATTTT.

This chain links TRBV7-2 with TRBJ1-3; D ambiguous. This CDR3 has 14 amino acids. V lost 1 base and J lost 7, with 11 bases in between. The germline V gene has CDR1 SGHTA and CDR2 FQGNSA. The CDR3 spells CASSLDFSSNTIYF. The DNA for the CDR3 is TGTGCCAGCAGCTTAGATTTTTCCTCGAACACCATATATTTT.

This chain links TRBV18 with TRBJ2-1; either TRBD1 or TRBD2 may fit D (5 bases each). The CDR3 length is 16 residues. Germline CDR1 and CDR2: KGHSH and LQKENI. The germline V and J ends were trimmed by 5 bases and 7 bases, with 21 bases remaining between them. The CDR3 loop reads CASSAFGGRQTNEQFF. The CDR3 region has the DNA TGTGCCAGCTCAGCGTTTGGGGGACGGCAAACTAATGAGCAGTTCTTC.

This sequence joins TRBV11-3 and TRBJ2-5, with D perhaps TRBD1 (5 bases). The germline gives CDR1 SGHNT, CDR2 YENEEA. This CDR3 comprises 14 residues. V was cut by 3 bases and J by 5 bases, with 13 bases left in between. The CDR3 reads CASSLEGVRETQYF. CDR3 sequence (DNA): TGTGCCAGCAGCTTGGAAGGGGTACGGGAGACCCAGTACTTC.

The genes are TRBV4-3 and TRBJ2-1; no clear D gene. V gave up 2 bases and J gave up 7 bases, with 9 bases separating them. This CDR3 comprises 13 residues. Germline CDR1 LGHNA, CDR2 YSLEER. In DNA form, the CDR3 reads TGCGCCAGCAGCCAAACTGAGGCGAATGAGCAGTTCTTC. It translates to CASSQTEANEQFF.

This clone was seen just once. This chain links TRBV5-4 with TRBJ2-1, with TRBD2 identical over 7 bases. Trimming at V came to 5 bases and at J to 11 bases, leaving 7 bases not matched to a gene. CDR1 is SGHNT and CDR2 is YYREEE in the germline V gene (reference sequence). The length of the CDR3 is 12 residues. CDR3 residues: CASRPGEGKQFF. The CDR3 DNA sequence: TGTGCCAGCAGACCCGGGGAGGGAAAGCAGTTCTTC.

This sequence joins TRBV12-3 or TRBV12-4 and TRBJ1-2; D not certain. CDR3 size: 12 residues. The V end was cut by 3 bases, the J end by 3 bases, with 5 bases between. CDR3 in DNA: TGTGCCAGCAGTTTTGGGGACTATGGCTACACCTTC. This codes for CASSFGDYGYTF.

The J gene is TRBJ2-1, the V gene TRBV27, with D possibly being TRBD1 (6 bases). V was shortened by 6 bases and J by 6 bases, with 12 bases between the two germline ends. This CDR3 is 13 amino acids long. Germline V lookup: CDR1 MNHEY, CDR2 SMNVEV (reference sequence). This chain's CDR3 is CASRSSGVNEQFF. The CDR3 DNA is TGTGCCAGCAGATCCTCAGGGGTCAATGAGCAGTTCTTC.

The chain is built from TRBV2 and TRBJ2-5; TRBD2 matches at 14 bases. This CDR3 contains 15 residues. Germline CDR1 and CDR2: SNHLY and FYNNEI. V shed 4 bases, J shed 6 bases, and the junction held 4 bases outside the gene matches. The CDR3 protein is CASSVGLAGGKTQYF. The CDR3 nucleotides are TGTGCCAGCAGTGTAGGACTAGCGGGGGGTAAGACCCAGTACTTC.

The CDR3 protein is CASSYSKGGEGDTIYF. The CDR3, as DNA: TGTGCCAGCAGTTACTCGAAAGGCGGTGAGGGGGACACCATATATTTT. The chain joins TRBV6-6 to TRBJ1-3; the D gene is possibly TRBD1 (6 bases). Trimming shortened V by 0 bases and J by 8 bases, and 17 bases separated the two germline ends. The CDR3 length is 16 residues. CDR1 and CDR2 (germline): MNHNY, SVGAGI (reference sequence).

This chain joins TRBV19 and TRBJ1-2; D ambiguous. Germline CDR1 and CDR2: LNHDA and SQIVND (reference sequence). Trimming removed 0 bases at V and 4 bases at J, with 12 bases between. The CDR3 totals 15 residues. DNA for the CDR3: TGTGCCAGTAGTATAGAAGAGGGCCGGGGCTATGGCTACACCTTC. Amino acid sequence: CASSIEEGRGYGYTF. Full variable domain (outside the CDR3, taken from reference TRBV19 and TRBJ1-2): DGGITQSPKYLFRKEGQNVTLSCEQNLNHDAMYWYRQDPGQGLRLIYYSQIVNDFQKGDIAEGYSVSREKKESFPLTVTSAQKNPTAFYLCASSIEEGRGYGYTFGSGTRLTVV.

The V call is TRBV6-5, the J call TRBJ2-7, with TRBD1 matching 9 bases. The CDR3 sequence is 15 residues long. Per germline, CDR1 MNHEY and CDR2 SVGAGI. Trimming at V came to 6 bases and at J to 5 bases, leaving 11 bases not matched to a gene. CDR3 region: CASSREGTGSDEQYF. The DNA of the CDR3 is TGTGCCAGCAGCCGAGAAGGGACAGGGTCTGACGAGCAGTACTTC.

The table lists this clone with a count of one. This chain links TRBV30 with TRBJ1-2; D might be TRBD1 (6 bases). The V end lost 0 bases, the J end lost 5 bases, and 10 bases lay between the germline ends. The CDR3 covers 13 residues. Germline CDR1 reads GTSNPN; CDR2 reads SVGIG (reference sequence). CDR3: CAWSVQGGYGYTF. The CDR3 DNA follows: TGTGCCTGGAGTGTACAGGGCGGTTATGGCTACACCTTC.

The CDR3 region has the DNA TGTGCCAGCAGTGTCCTATCCGGGACTCTGAACACCGGGGAGCTGTTTTTT. Translating it yields CASSVLSGTLNTGELFF. The rearrangement links TRBV6-1 to TRBJ2-2; D perhaps matches TRBD2 (6 bases). There are 17 residues in the CDR3. Germline CDR1 reads MNHNS; CDR2 reads SASEGT. V lost 4 bases, J lost 1 base, and 16 bases lay in between.

The J gene is TRBJ2-1, the V gene TRBV9; 9 bases are a match to TRBD2. Trimming cost V 0 bases and J 8 bases; bases outside gene matches: 6. The length of the CDR3 is 15 residues. CDR1 is SGDLS and CDR2 is YYNGEE in the germline V gene. This CDR3 reads CASSVEAGGPHEQFF. The CDR3 DNA reads TGTGCCAGCAGCGTAGAGGCGGGGGGGCCCCATGAGCAGTTCTTC.

J is TRBJ1-4 and V is TRBV7-2; D not resolved. CDR1 and CDR2 (germline): SGHTA, FQGNSA. The CDR3 covers 16 residues. V lost 5 bases, J lost 3 bases, and 16 bases lay in between. The CDR3 coding sequence is TGTGCCAGCAGCCCCACCGCCATCTACTCTAATGAAAAACTGTTTTTT. Residues: CASSPTAIYSNEKLFF.

The genes are TRBV12-5 and TRBJ2-5, with 10 bases aligning to TRBD1. Trimming took 1 base from V and 4 from J; bases not matched to a gene: 12. The CDR3 runs 18 residues. Germline V gene data show CDR1 as LGHNT and CDR2 as FRNRAP. The CDR3 is CASGLASTIGQGVETQYF. Written as DNA, the CDR3 is TGTGCTAGTGGTTTGGCCTCAACCATCGGACAGGGGGTAGAGACCCAGTACTTC.

V and J are TRBV4-1 and TRBJ2-4; 10 nucleotides match TRBD1. This CDR3 contains 19 residues. The J segment lost 3 bases and the V segment lost 2 bases, leaving 13 bases of the junction unmatched. Germline V gene sequence: CDR1 MGHRA, CDR2 YSYEKL. The CDR3 nucleotides read TGCGCCAGCAGCCAACTCGGGACAGGGGCCCCCCTTGGCAAAAACATTCAGTACTTC. It codes for CASSQLGTGAPLGKNIQYF.

The CDR3 DNA reads as TGTGCCAGCAGCCCCCCTCGGGGAGGGAAAGAGACCCAGTACTTC. Amino acids: CASSPPRGGKETQYF. The chain has TRBV7-9 and TRBJ2-5; 7 bases agree with TRBD2. The CDR3 has 15 amino acids. V dropped 5 bases and J dropped 3; count of bases not matched to a gene: 9. Germline V CDR1 and CDR2: SEHNR, FQNEAQ (reference sequence). The full variable domain, in which reference TRBV7-9 and TRBJ2-5 provide the parts outside the CDR3, is DTGVSQNPRHKITKRGQNVTFRCDPISEHNRLYWYRQTLGQGPEFLTYFQNEAQLEKSRLLSDRFSAERPKGSFSTLEIQRTEQGDSAMYLCASSPPRGGKETQYFGPGTRLLVL.

The V gene is TRBV9, the J gene TRBJ1-2, with no clear D. The CDR3 extends over 12 amino acids. Looked up from germline, CDR1 is SGDLS and CDR2 is YYNGEE. The V and J ends lost 3 bases and 2 bases respectively, with 5 bases between them. The CDR3 DNA is TGTGCCAGCAGCGCTCCCAACTATGGCTACACCTTC. This sequence encodes CASSAPNYGYTF.